The clone carrying this T cell receptor beta chain showed up just a few times. These data belong to a study of blood T cells in healthy people across ages. At the level of the study: About one barcoded beta molecule was captured per two T cells (by template switching).

The second PCR ran roughly 7 to 11 cycles with a sample-barcoded 5' primer and J-beta primers. TCRdb passed the 5' RACE reads through MiXCR, listing each CDR3 protein once. The data show about 720,000 distinct CDR3 sequences, about 24% seen once. CDR3 length equals 14 residues. With V trimmed by 5 bases and J by 2 bases, 6 bases remained unmatched. In germline, CDR1 is SEHNR, CDR2 FQNEAQ (reference sequence). This chain links TRBV7-9 with TRBJ2-7; 7 positions match TRBD1. This sequence was found in an older man in good health. Sample: blood. The CDR3 spells CASSHPTGPYEQYF. The CDR3 bases are TGTGCCAGCAGCCATCCGACAGGGCCCTACGAGCAGTACTTC.